Below, one T cell receptor (beta chain) is given with its context. This sample was included in a study of blood T cell repertoires in COVID-19. Study in general: The United States, Italy and Spain supplied acute and convalescent COVID-19 samples. PBMCs, B-cell-depleted T cells, or T cells were the source of the cDNA or gDNA that made up the material.

In the original processing: Amplification of reference gene primers was used by the study to estimate nucleated cell counts. The assay was immunoSEQ multiplex PCR, and TCRdb's table has in-frame clones only and misses some. V, J and clone size derive from that table, while D and trimming were established from the DNA sequence. The sample includes 150,000 to 200,000 clones, around nine tenths seen only once; the top ten take approximately 5.5%. V was cut by 2 bases and J by 2 bases, with 9 bases left in between. This CDR3 is built from 14 residues. Germline values: CDR1 LNHDA, CDR2 SQIVND (reference sequence).

The sequence derives from a man between 40 and 49 years old with active or convalescent COVID-19. The chain combines TRBV19 with TRBJ1-2, with TRBD1 as a possible D gene (6 bases). The sequencing input was peripheral blood. The CDR3 spells CASSIWTENYGYTF. The DNA of the CDR3 is TGTGCCAGTAGTATATGGACAGAGAACTATGGCTACACCTTC.